This T cell receptor beta chain was captured by sequencing in a study of cytomegalovirus exposure and HLA in healthy donors. V lost 7 bases, J lost 2 bases, and 7 bases stayed unmatched. CDR1 and CDR2 from the germline V gene are SNHLY and FYNNEI. This CDR3 is built from 15 residues. PCR involved 60 Vbeta and 13 Jbeta primers. The protocol was immunoSEQ multiplex PCR, while the TCRdb copy is restricted to in-frame clones and leaves out a portion. The sample records 200,000 to 250,000 clones, about 85% being singletons. Findings and limits, study-wide: Analysis performed later showed TCR beta chains linked to HLA being more clonally expanded than equally common others. For most TCR sequences rarity was the rule, although some public TCRs occurred in many donors.

Note on this clone: Its antigen remains unknown.

Material: PBMCs. V and J are TRBV2 and TRBJ2-3, with 9 bases identical to TRBD2. This clonotype was obtained from a girl between 2 and 10 years old in good health and CMV-seronegative. The DNA for the CDR3 is TGTGCCAGCACTGGACTAGCGTCCTTCACAGATACGCAGTATTTT. Translating it yields CASTGLASFTDTQYF. The full variable domain, rest sourced from reference TRBV2 and TRBJ2-3, is EPEVTQTPSHQVTQMGQEVILRCVPISNHLYFYWYRQILGQKVEFLVSFYNNEISEKSEIFDDQFSVERPDGSNFTLKIRSTKLEDSAMYFCASTGLASFTDTQYFGPGTRLTVL.